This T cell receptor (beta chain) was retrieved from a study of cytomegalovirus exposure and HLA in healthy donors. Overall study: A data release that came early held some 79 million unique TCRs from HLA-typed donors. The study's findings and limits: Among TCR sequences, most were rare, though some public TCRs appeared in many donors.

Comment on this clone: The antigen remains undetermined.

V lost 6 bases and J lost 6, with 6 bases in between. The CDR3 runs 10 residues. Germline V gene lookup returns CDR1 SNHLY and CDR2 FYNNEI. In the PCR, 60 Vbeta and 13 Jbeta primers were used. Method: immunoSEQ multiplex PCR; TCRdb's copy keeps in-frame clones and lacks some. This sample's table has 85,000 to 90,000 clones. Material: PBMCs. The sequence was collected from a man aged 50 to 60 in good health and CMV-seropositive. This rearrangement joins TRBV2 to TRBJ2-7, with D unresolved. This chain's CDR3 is CASSDFEQYV. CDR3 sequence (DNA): TGTGCCAGCAGCGACTTCGAGCAGTACGTC.